The clone carrying this T cell receptor beta chain was counted between two and nine times. Investigators reverse transcribed all isolated RNA, so they sequenced expressed TCRB transcripts. Assay: immunoSEQ multiplex PCR; the TCRdb copy retains only in-frame clones and omits some. The sample lists 300,000 to 350,000 clones; less than 15% were seen once. The sample is drawn from a study of beta chain features in type 1 diabetes. Germline V CDR1 and CDR2: KGHSH, LQKENI. This CDR3 region has 13 residues. V lost 4 bases and J 5 bases, leaving 11 bases between the germline ends. The V call is TRBV18, the J call TRBJ2-5; either TRBD1 or TRBD2 may fit D (5 bases each). The sequence was obtained from a man aged 25-45 years in good health. The specimen was central memory CD4+ T cells from blood. CDR3 sequence reads: CASSRGASETQYF. In DNA form, the CDR3 reads TGTGCCAGCTCACGAGGGGCTAGCGAGACCCAGTACTTC. Supplemented by reference TRBV18 and TRBJ2-5, the full variable domain reads NAGVMQNPRHLVRRRGQEARLRCSPMKGHSHVYWYRQLPEEGLKFMVYLQKENIIDESGMPKERFSAEFPKEGPSILRIQQVVRGDSAAYFCASSRGASETQYFGPGTRLLVL.